Ten or more counts support the clone carrying this T cell receptor beta chain. The antigen remains undetermined. UMIs were added to TCR cDNA along with a universal primer site when it was made by 5'RACE template switching. TCRdb used MiXCR to reprocess the 5' RACE reads, holding one entry per CDR3 protein. The table lists about 160,000 distinct CDR3 sequences, under 7.5% of them singletons. These data originate in a study of T cells after yellow fever vaccination. Findings and limits, study-wide: Primary-vaccination clones mostly resurfaced post-booster (roughly 97% CD4, under 90% CD8).

V was pared by 0 bases and J by 7 bases, with 10 bases of the junction left unmatched. The CDR3 sequence is 17 residues long. Per the germline V gene, CDR1 is SGHAT and CDR2 is FQNNGV. This TCR derives from a man younger than 30 who received the YFV17D yellow fever vaccine. This specimen was CD4+ T cells sorted from PBMCs, taken 5 days after the first yellow fever vaccination. The J gene is TRBJ2-2, the V gene TRBV11-2, with TRBD2 matching 8 bases. CDR3 bases: TGTGCCAGCAGCTTAGAGACGGCGGGGGGCCCCTACGGGGAGCTGTTTTTT. Translation gives CASSLETAGGPYGELFF.